This TCR beta chain was profiled in a study of T cell responses to AZD1222 COVID-19 vaccine. The table came from immunoSEQ multiplex PCR; TCRdb's copy has only in-frame clones and leaves some out. The repertoire holds some 60,000 clones, roughly 87% seen once, with 6% to 7.5% in the top ten. CDR1 is SGHRS and CDR2 is YFSETQ in the germline V gene. The CDR3 loop spans 15 amino acids. Germline trimming cut 3 bases from V and 4 bases from J; bases unmatched to any gene: 5. V is TRBV5-1 and J is TRBJ2-2; 8 bases map to TRBD2. The specimen comprised peripheral blood, sampled 28 days after the second AZD1222 dose. The sequence came from an adult who received the AZD1222 COVID-19 vaccine. For the CDR3, the DNA is TGCGCCAGCAGCTCCTCGGGGGGGCCCACCGGGGAGCTGTTTTTT. Translating gives CASSSSGGPTGELFF.